The T cell receptor beta chain under discussion was sequenced for a study of T cell responses to AZD1222 COVID-19 vaccine. The repertoire was sequenced with immunoSEQ multiplex PCR; TCRdb's copy has only in-frame clones and lacks some. The data show around 180,000 clones, around 93% seen once. Study results and caveats: Repertoire collection took place solely once the T cell response had peaked. Spike-spanning, vaccine-associated CD4 TCRs were dominant at 160-218 and 743-854.

Between the trimmed V and J ends, which lost 2 bases and 6 bases, there was a span of 7 bases. The CDR3 runs to 13 residues. The V gene's germline CDR1 is SGHTA and CDR2 FQGNSA. Points on this clone: What it binds is not known.

The chain employs TRBV7-2 and TRBJ2-2; a weak D match, TRBD2 (6 bases). This material consisted of peripheral blood, taken on day 0 of AZD1222 vaccination. The sequence derives from an adult in good health. The CDR3: CASSLLASGELFF. The DNA for the CDR3 is TGTGCCAGCAGCTTACTAGCGTCCGGGGAGCTGTTTTTT.